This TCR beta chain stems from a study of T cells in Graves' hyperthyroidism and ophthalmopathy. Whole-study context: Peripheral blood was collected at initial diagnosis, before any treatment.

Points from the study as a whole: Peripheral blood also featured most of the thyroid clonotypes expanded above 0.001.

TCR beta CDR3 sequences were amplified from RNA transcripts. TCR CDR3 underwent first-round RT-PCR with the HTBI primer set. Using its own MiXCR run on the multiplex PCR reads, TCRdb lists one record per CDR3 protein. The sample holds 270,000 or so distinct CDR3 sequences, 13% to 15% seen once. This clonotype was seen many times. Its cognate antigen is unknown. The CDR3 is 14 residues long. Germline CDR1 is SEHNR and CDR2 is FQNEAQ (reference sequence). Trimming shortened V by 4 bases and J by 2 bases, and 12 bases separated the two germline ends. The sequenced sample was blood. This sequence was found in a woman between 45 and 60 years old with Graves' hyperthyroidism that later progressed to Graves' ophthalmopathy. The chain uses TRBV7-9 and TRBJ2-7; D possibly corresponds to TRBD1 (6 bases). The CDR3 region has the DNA TGTGCCAGCAGCTCAAGACAGGCCCCCTACGAGCAGTACTTC. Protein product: CASSSRQAPYEQYF.